This T cell receptor beta chain was identified in a study of OX40 agonist ivuxolimab in advanced cancers. Whole-study context: 30% to 40% of patients had received prior checkpoint inhibitor therapy. Patients achieving partial responses numbered three: one hepatocellular carcinoma case and two cutaneous melanoma cases.

The CDR3 is 9 amino acids. Germline loops: CDR1 MDHEN, CDR2 SYDVKM. V was clipped by 2 bases and J by 9 bases, with 2 bases between them. TCRdb keeps only in-frame clones here, not all; method: immunoSEQ multiplex PCR. The sample comprises around 25,000 clones, about 76% of which are singletons, and roughly 18% rests with the top ten. The TCR was taken from an adult with an advanced solid tumor such as melanoma, head and neck, liver or kidney cancer. V and J are TRBV28 and TRBJ2-7; D gene ambiguous. Here the sequenced sample was CD4+ or CD8+ T cells sorted from blood, taken in a trial of the OX40 agonist ivuxolimab. CDR3 sequence (DNA): TGTGCCAGCAGTTTAAGGCAGTACTTC. Translation gives CASSLRQYF. The whole variable domain, remainder taken from reference TRBV28 and TRBJ2-7, is DVKVTQSSRYLVKRTGEKVFLECVQDMDHENMFWYRQDPGLGLRLIYFSYDVKMKEKGDIPEGYSVSREKKERFSLILESASTNQTSMYLCASSLRQYFGPGTRLTVT.